Below, 14 T cell receptor beta chains from the same sample are listed, as sequenced in a study of shared clonotypes between healthy human individuals. Clones were sequenced by immunoSEQ multiplex PCR, and TCRdb holds only the in-frame ones, with some missing. The table records some 2,400,000 clones, approximately 96% of them present only once. Sequencing was done on a sample of naive CD4+ T cells sorted from blood. Subset indicated: CD45RA+ positively selected. The receptors originated from a man younger than 35 in good health.

The chain carries TRBV7-2 and TRBJ2-3; D is undetermined. The germline gives CDR1 SGHTA, CDR2 FQGNSA. Trimming pared 2 bases from V and 5 bases from J, leaving 5 bases between. The CDR3 loop spans 12 amino acids. Here the CDR3 reads CASSLKRDTQYF. In nucleotides, the CDR3 is TGTGCCAGCAGCTTAAAACGAGATACGCAGTATTTT.

This clone was observed once. The V call is TRBV6-5, the J call TRBJ2-4, with 12 bases aligning to TRBD2. Per the germline V gene, CDR1 is MNHEY and CDR2 is SVGAGI. With 7 bases clipped from V and 10 bases from J, the junction kept 8 bases outside the gene matches. There are 14 residues in the CDR3. Here the CDR3 DNA reads TGTGCCAGCACCCGACTAGCGGGAGTAGGGATTCAGTACTTC. Translating it yields CASTRLAGVGIQYF.

As for this clone: Other DNA sequences in this sample translate to the same CDR3. The chain carries TRBV9 and TRBJ2-1; a weak D match, TRBD2 (6 bases). CDR1 SGDLS and CDR2 YYNGEE come from the germline V gene. V was cut by 0 bases and J by 2 bases, with 9 bases left in between. This CDR3 has 15 amino acids. CDR3 region: CASSVVGGAYNEQFF. Written as DNA, the CDR3 is TGTGCCAGCAGCGTAGTGGGGGGAGCCTACAATGAGCAGTTCTTC.

This chain joins TRBV18 and TRBJ1-4, with D hard to call. The germline V gene encodes CDR1 KGHSH and CDR2 LQKENI. The germline V and J ends were trimmed by 3 bases and 1 base, with 21 bases remaining between them. The CDR3 runs 19 residues. The CDR3 coding sequence is TGTGCCAGCTCACCTAAGCCGATACCGACCACGAGAACTAATGAAAAACTGTTTTTT. Translation: CASSPKPIPTTRTNEKLFF.

The chain combines TRBV6-1 with TRBJ2-5; possible D gene TRBD2, 6 bases. Germline V gene data show CDR1 as MNHNS and CDR2 as SASEGT. V was cut by 3 bases and J by 12 bases, with 11 bases left in between. The CDR3 extends over 11 amino acids. CDR3 residues: CASSEGTQKYF. CDR3 coding DNA: TGTGCCAGCAGTGAGGGGACTCAGAAGTACTTC.

This chain joins TRBV11-2 and TRBJ1-6; weak D call: TRBD1 (6 bases). The CDR3 extends over 13 amino acids. Germline V gives CDR1 SGHAT, CDR2 FQNNGV. With 3 bases removed from V and 9 bases from J, the gap between germline ends came to 9 bases. The CDR3 region is CASSFGGRSPLHF. DNA for the CDR3: TGTGCCAGCAGCTTCGGGGGGCGTTCACCCCTCCACTTT.

The gene calls are TRBV7-2 and TRBJ2-1; D uncertain. This CDR3 comprises 14 residues. Germline CDR1 is SGHTA and CDR2 is FQGNSA. Trimming shortened V by 4 bases and J by 5 bases, and 12 bases separated the two germline ends. CDR3: CASSSVNYNNEQFF. CDR3 coding DNA: TGTGCCAGCAGCTCGGTGAACTACAACAATGAGCAGTTCTTC.

The genes are TRBV19 and TRBJ2-7, with 7 positions matching TRBD1. Germline trimming cut 5 bases from V and 2 bases from J; bases unmatched to any gene: 9. There are 15 residues in the CDR3. Looked up from germline, CDR1 is LNHDA and CDR2 is SQIVND (reference sequence). This chain's CDR3 is CASSFRDSQAYEQYF. The CDR3 nucleotides read TGTGCCAGTAGTTTCCGGGACAGCCAAGCCTACGAGCAGTACTTC. Combining the CDR3 with reference TRBV19 and TRBJ2-7 gives the whole variable domain DGGITQSPKYLFRKEGQNVTLSCEQNLNHDAMYWYRQDPGQGLRLIYYSQIVNDFQKGDIAEGYSVSREKKESFPLTVTSAQKNPTAFYLCASSFRDSQAYEQYFGPGTRLTVT.

The chain has TRBV6-6 and TRBJ1-1, with TRBD1 identical over 12 bases. V trimming: 4 bases; J trimming: 4 bases; junction bases outside the gene matches: 7. The germline gives CDR1 MNHNY, CDR2 SVGAGI (reference sequence). The CDR3 length is 16 residues. The DNA of the CDR3 is TGTGCCAGCAGTTCCATCGGGGACAGGGGGCTCACTGAAGCTTTCTTT. It yields the protein CASSSIGDRGLTEAFF.

The chain is built from TRBV5-1 and TRBJ2-5; possible D gene TRBD1, 5 bases. CDR1 is SGHRS and CDR2 is YFSETQ in the germline V gene. The CDR3 consists of 17 residues. The V gene lost 1 base and the J gene lost 2 bases, with 18 bases spanning the gap. The DNA for the CDR3 is TGCGCCAGCAGCTTGTCACCTATTCAGGGATCTCAAGAGACCCAGTACTTC. Its protein product is CASSLSPIQGSQETQYF.

This chain links TRBV2 with TRBJ1-2, with 8 bases fitting TRBD1. CDR3 length equals 14 residues. Germline CDR1 and CDR2: SNHLY and FYNNEI. Here the CDR3 reads CASAKDRASEGYTF. The CDR3 region has the DNA TGTGCAAGCGCCAAGGACAGGGCCTCGGAAGGCTACACCTTC.

The chain uses TRBV5-1 and TRBJ1-5, with 8 bases matching TRBD1. In germline, CDR1 is SGHRS, CDR2 YFSETQ. The J segment lost 6 bases and the V segment lost 0 bases, leaving 5 bases of the junction unmatched. CDR3 length: 15 residues. The CDR3, as DNA: TGCGCCAGCAGCTTGGACACAGGGGGGGTTCAGCCCCAGCATTTT. The encoded protein is CASSLDTGGVQPQHF.

The gene calls are TRBV9 and TRBJ2-5; 7 bases line up with TRBD2. The CDR3 extends over 17 amino acids. J was trimmed by 4 bases and V by 4 bases; bases with no gene match: 16. CDR1 and CDR2 from the germline V gene are SGDLS and YYNGEE. This CDR3 is CASSPTPTTGGTETQYF. The CDR3 region has the DNA TGTGCCAGCAGCCCAACTCCAACAACGGGGGGAACAGAGACCCAGTACTTC. Filled out from reference TRBV9 and TRBJ2-5, the complete variable domain reads DSGVTQTPKHLITATGQRVTLRCSPRSGDLSVYWYQQSLDQGLQFLIQYYNGEERAKGNILERFSAQQFPDLHSELNLSSLELGDSALYFCASSPTPTTGGTETQYFGPGTRLLVL.

The chain couples TRBV18 to TRBJ2-2; TRBD2 is a possible D gene (6 bases). V shed 3 bases and J shed 6 bases, with 11 bases lying between them. This CDR3 is built from 14 residues. Germline CDR1 is KGHSH and CDR2 is LQKENI. The CDR3 coding sequence is TGTGCCAGCTCACCCTTGGGAGGCCCCGGGGAGCTGTTTTTT. It yields the protein CASSPLGGPGELFF.